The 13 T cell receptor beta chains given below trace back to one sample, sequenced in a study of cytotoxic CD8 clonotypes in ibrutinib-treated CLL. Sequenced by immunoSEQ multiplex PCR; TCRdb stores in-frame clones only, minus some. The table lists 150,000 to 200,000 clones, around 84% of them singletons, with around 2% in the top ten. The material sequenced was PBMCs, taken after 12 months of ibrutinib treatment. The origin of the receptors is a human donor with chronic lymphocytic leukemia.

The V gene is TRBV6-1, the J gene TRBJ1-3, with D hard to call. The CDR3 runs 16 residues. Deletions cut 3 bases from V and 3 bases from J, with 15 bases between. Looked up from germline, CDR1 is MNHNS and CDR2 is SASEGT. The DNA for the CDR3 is TGTGCCAGCAGTGACCCGGGATCATATCTTGGAAACACCATATATTTT. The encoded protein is CASSDPGSYLGNTIYF.

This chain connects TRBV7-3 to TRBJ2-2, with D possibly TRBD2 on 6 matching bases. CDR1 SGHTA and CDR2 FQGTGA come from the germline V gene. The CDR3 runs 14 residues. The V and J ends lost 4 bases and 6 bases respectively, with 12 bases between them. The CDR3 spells CASSSPGVAGELFF. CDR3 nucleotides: TGTGCCAGCAGCTCGCCGGGGGTCGCCGGGGAGCTGTTTTTT.

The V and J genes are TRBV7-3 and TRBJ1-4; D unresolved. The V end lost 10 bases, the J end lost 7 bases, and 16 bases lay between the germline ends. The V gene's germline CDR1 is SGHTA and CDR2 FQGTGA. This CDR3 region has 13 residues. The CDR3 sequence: CATSQRAGEKLFF. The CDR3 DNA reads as TGTGCCACCTCTCAACGGGCTGGTGAAAAACTGTTTTTT.

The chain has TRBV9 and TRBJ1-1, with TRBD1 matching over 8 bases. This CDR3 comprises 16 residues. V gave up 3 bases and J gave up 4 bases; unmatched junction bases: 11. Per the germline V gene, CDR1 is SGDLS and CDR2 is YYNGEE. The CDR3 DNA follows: TGTGCCAGCAGCGCCCGACAGGGGCTGGGGATCACTGAAGCTTTCTTT. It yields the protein CASSARQGLGITEAFF.

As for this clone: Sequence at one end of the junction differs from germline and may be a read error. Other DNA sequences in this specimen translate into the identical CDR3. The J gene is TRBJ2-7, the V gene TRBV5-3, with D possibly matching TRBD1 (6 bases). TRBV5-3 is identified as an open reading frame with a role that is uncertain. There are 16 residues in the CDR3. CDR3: CARSLGWTDSTYEQYF. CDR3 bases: TGCGCCAGAAGCTTGGGGTGGACAGATTCTACCTACGAGCAGTACTTC.

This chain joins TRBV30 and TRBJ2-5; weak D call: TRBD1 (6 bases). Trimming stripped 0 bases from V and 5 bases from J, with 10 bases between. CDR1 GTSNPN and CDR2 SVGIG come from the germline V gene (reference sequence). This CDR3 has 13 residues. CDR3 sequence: CAWSVGGAETQYF. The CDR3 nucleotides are TGTGCCTGGAGTGTAGGGGGAGCGGAGACCCAGTACTTC.

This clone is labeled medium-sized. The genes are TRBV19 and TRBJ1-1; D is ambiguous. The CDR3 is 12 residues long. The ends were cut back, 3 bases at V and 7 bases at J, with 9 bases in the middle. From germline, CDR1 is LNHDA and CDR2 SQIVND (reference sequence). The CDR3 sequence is CASSINLIEAFF. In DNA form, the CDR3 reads TGTGCCAGTAGTATTAACTTGATTGAAGCTTTCTTT. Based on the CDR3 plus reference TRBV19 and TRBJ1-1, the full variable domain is DGGITQSPKYLFRKEGQNVTLSCEQNLNHDAMYWYRQDPGQGLRLIYYSQIVNDFQKGDIAEGYSVSREKKESFPLTVTSAQKNPTAFYLCASSINLIEAFFGQGTRLTVV.

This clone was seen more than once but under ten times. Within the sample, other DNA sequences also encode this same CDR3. The CDR3 reads CASSFDYEQYF. The CDR3 region has the DNA TGTGCCAGCAGCTTTGACTACGAGCAGTACTTC. The chain links TRBV5-6 to TRBJ2-7; D uncertain. V lost 2 bases and J lost 3, with 3 bases in between. The germline V gene has CDR1 SGHDT and CDR2 YYEEEE. This CDR3 spans 11 amino acids.

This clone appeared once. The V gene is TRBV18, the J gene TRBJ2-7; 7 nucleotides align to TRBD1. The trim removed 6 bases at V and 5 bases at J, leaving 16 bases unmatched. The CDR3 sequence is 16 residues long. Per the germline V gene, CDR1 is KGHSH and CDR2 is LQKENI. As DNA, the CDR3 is TGTGCCAGCTCTCCCAGACCCGGGACAGAAAATCACGAGCAGTACTTC. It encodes CASSPRPGTENHEQYF. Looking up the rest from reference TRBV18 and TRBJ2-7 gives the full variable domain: NAGVMQNPRHLVRRRGQEARLRCSPMKGHSHVYWYRQLPEEGLKFMVYLQKENIIDESGMPKERFSAEFPKEGPSILRIQQVVRGDSAAYFCASSPRPGTENHEQYFGPGTRLTVT.

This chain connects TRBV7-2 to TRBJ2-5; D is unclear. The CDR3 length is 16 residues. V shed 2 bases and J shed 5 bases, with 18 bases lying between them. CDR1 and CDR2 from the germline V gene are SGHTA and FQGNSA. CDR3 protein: CASSLNGRLGFETQYF. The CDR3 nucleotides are TGTGCCAGCAGCTTAAACGGACGTCTGGGGTTTGAGACCCAGTACTTC.

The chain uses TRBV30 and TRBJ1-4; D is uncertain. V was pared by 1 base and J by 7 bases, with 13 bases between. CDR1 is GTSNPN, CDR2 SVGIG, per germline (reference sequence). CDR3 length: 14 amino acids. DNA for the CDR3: TGTGCCTGGAGTGACCAGGTTCAGAGTGAAAAACTGTTTTTT. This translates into CAWSDQVQSEKLFF.

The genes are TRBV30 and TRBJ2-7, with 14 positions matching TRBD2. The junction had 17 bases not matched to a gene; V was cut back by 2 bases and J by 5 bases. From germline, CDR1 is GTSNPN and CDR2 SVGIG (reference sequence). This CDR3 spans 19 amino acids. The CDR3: CAWSIPRLAGGPVGHEQYF. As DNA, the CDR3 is TGTGCCTGGAGTATCCCCCGACTAGCGGGGGGGCCGGTGGGCCACGAGCAGTACTTC.

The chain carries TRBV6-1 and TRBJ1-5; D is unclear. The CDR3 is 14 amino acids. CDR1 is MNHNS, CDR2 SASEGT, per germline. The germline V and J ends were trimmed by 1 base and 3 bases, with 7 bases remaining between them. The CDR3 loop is CASSEGALNQPQHF. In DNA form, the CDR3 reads TGTGCCAGCAGTGAAGGGGCCCTCAATCAGCCCCAGCATTTT.